This TCR beta chain emerged from a study of tumor and adjacent non-tumor tissue in lung cancer. About the study: Patients comprised 12 adenocarcinoma, 2 squamous cell carcinoma and 1 small cell lung cancer. General observations from the study: Shorter survival was associated with higher TCR diversity in tumors.

This sample's RNA came from whole unsorted tissue. As regards this clonotype: Its specificity is unknown.

This CDR3 is 13 amino acids long. The germline V gene encodes CDR1 SQVTM and CDR2 ANQGSEA. With 3 bases removed from V and 5 bases from J, the gap between germline ends came to 12 bases. Three rounds of nested PCR, following a modified ARM-PCR protocol, produced the TCRbeta library. TCRdb re-analysed the multiplex PCR reads in MiXCR, keeping a single row per CDR3 protein. The profile covers about 110,000 distinct CDR3 sequences, with approximately 87% appearing a single time and 20% to 25% taken by the ten largest. The receptor's source is a man aged 65 to 79 with non-small cell lung cancer. Sequencing was done on a sample of lung tumor tissue. V is TRBV29-1 and J is TRBJ2-3; D uncertain. CDR3 DNA sequence: TGCAGCGTTGAGGAAGTAGTAGAAGATACGCAGTATTTT. This sequence encodes CSVEEVVEDTQYF.